This T cell receptor (beta chain) derives from a study of blood T cell repertoires in COVID-19. Whole-study context: Sites in the United States, Italy and Spain provided acute and convalescent COVID-19 samples. In each case, the material was cDNA or gDNA derived from T cells, B-cell-depleted T cells, or PBMCs.

The CDR3 runs to 18 residues. Trimming removed 3 bases from V and 0 bases from J; junction bases left unmatched: 8. Germline V gives CDR1 MDHEN, CDR2 SYDVKM. Source study methods: Counts of nucleated cells, estimated from reference gene primer amplification, were obtained. Produced via immunoSEQ multiplex PCR; TCRdb's table is partial and in-frame only. V and J calls and clone size are copied from that table; D and trimming were computed from the DNA. The repertoire holds about 150,000 clones, with about 79% as singletons. The source of this sequence is a woman aged 55-70 years with acute or convalescent COVID-19. The gene calls are TRBV28 and TRBJ2-6, with TRBD1 matching over 7 bases. Sequencing was performed on peripheral blood. CDR3 in amino acids: CASSFRGPIPSGANVLTF. For the CDR3, the DNA is TGTGCCAGCAGTTTTAGGGGGCCAATCCCCTCTGGGGCCAACGTCCTGACTTTC.